These 6 T cell receptor beta chains originate from one sample sequenced in a study of cytomegalovirus exposure and HLA in healthy donors. This PCR relied on a set of 60 Vbeta primers and 13 Jbeta primers. Assay used: immunoSEQ multiplex PCR; TCRdb lists only in-frame clones, some missing. The sample contains 150,000 to 200,000 clones, about 13% of which appear only once. Material: PBMCs. These receptor sequences come from a man aged 45 to 65 in good health and CMV-seropositive.

This clone has more than one count but fewer than ten. The chain's CDR3 is CATVSGGAGTDTQYF. CDR3 in DNA: TGTGCCACCGTTAGCGGGGGGGCAGGCACAGATACGCAGTATTTT. The chain combines TRBV6-1 with TRBJ2-3; 11 positions match TRBD2. Germline lookup yields CDR1 MNHNS and CDR2 SASEGT. The CDR3 has 15 residues. V gave up 10 bases and J gave up 1 base; unmatched junction bases: 7.

There are a few counts of this clone. The chain joins TRBV11-2 to TRBJ1-1; D uncertain. This CDR3 has 15 residues. The ends were cut back, 5 bases at V and 5 bases at J, with 18 bases in the middle. Germline values: CDR1 SGHAT, CDR2 FQNNGV. The DNA of the CDR3 is TGTGCCAGCAGCCTAGGACTCCCTAGGCGGACTGAAGCTTTCTTT. This encodes CASSLGLPRRTEAFF.

This clone was detected a few times. Different DNA sequences within this sample yield the same CDR3. The rearrangement links TRBV5-6 to TRBJ1-2; D perhaps matches TRBD1 (5 bases). CDR3 length: 12 amino acids. Germline CDR1 and CDR2: SGHDT and YYEEEE. Trimming pared 2 bases from V and 6 bases from J, leaving 8 bases between. The CDR3 nucleotides read TGTGCCAGCAGCTTCCAGGGAAATGGCTACACCTTC. Its protein is CASSFQGNGYTF.

This clone has more than one count but fewer than ten. The chain carries TRBV25-1 and TRBJ1-2, with no clear D. This CDR3 is 13 amino acids long. Germline V lookup: CDR1 MGHDK, CDR2 SYGVNS. The V end lost 2 bases, the J end lost 3 bases, and 7 bases lay between the germline ends. As DNA, the CDR3 is TGTGCCAGCAGTGAAGGCGGTGACTATGGCTACACCTTC. Its translation: CASSEGGDYGYTF.

The chain joins TRBV12-5 to TRBJ2-6; TRBD2 is a possible D gene (6 bases). The CDR3 length is 14 residues. Deletions cut 6 bases from V and 3 bases from J, with 9 bases between. The germline V gene encodes CDR1 LGHNT and CDR2 FRNRAP. CDR3 coding DNA: TGTGCTAGTGGAGGGAGGAGTGGGGCCAACGTCCTGACTTTC. It codes for CASGGRSGANVLTF. Full variable domain (rest looked up from reference TRBV12-5 and TRBJ2-6): DARVTQTPRHKVTEMGQEVTMRCQPILGHNTVFWYRQTMMQGLELLAYFRNRAPLDDSGMPKDRFSAEMPDATLATLKIQPSEPRDSAVYFCASGGRSGANVLTFGAGSRLTVL.

This clone occurred a few times. V usage is TRBV7-6 and J usage is TRBJ1-1; D may be TRBD1 (5 bases). V lost 5 bases to trimming and J lost 7 bases, with 14 bases between them. The V gene's germline CDR1 is SGHVS and CDR2 FNYEAQ. The CDR3 loop spans 13 amino acids. Written as DNA, the CDR3 is TGTGCCAGCAGCCAGCCCCCCGACAGTGAAGCTTTCTTT. Protein sequence: CASSQPPDSEAFF. Together with reference TRBV7-6 and TRBJ1-1, the CDR3 gives the full variable domain: GAGVSQSPRYKVTKRGQDVALRCDPISGHVSLYWYRQALGQGPEFLTYFNYEAQQDKSGLPNDRFSAERPEGSISTLTIQRTEQRDSAMYRCASSQPPDSEAFFGQGTRLTVV.